This is a list of T cell receptor beta chains from one sample in a study of shared clonotypes between healthy human individuals. Assay: immunoSEQ multiplex PCR; the TCRdb copy retains only in-frame clones and omits some. In the table there are 2 million to 2.5 million clones, less than 95% of which are singletons. The specimen was naive CD4+ T cells from PBMCs. These receptors were taken from a man aged 18 to 35 in good health. Some clones in this sample may be carry-over from other donors' samples. CDR3s include the opening cysteine and the closing phenylalanine or tryptophan. A D gene is named only where the DNA matches it firmly. Some rows mark clone size as missing; the rest say once, few, many or name a class of expanded clone.

j_gene	abundance	v_gene	d_gene	CDR3aa	CDR3nt
TRBJ1-3	NA	TRBV2	NA	CASSGQGNTIYF	TGTGCCAGCAGTGGACAGGGAAACACCATATATTTT
TRBJ2-2	NA	TRBV5-1	NA	CASSLSGGPGELFF	TGCGCCAGCAGCTTGTCAGGGGGGCCCGGGGAGCTGTTTTTT
TRBJ1-1	NA	TRBV18	NA	CASSIFQGNTEAFF	TGTGCCAGCTCAATCTTCCAGGGGAACACTGAAGCTTTCTTT
TRBJ2-6	NA	TRBV28	NA	CASRGANVLTF	TGTGCCAGCAGGGGGGCCAACGTCCTGACTTTC
TRBJ2-7	NA	TRBV28	NA	CASSLRVEQYF	TGTGCCAGCAGTTTGAGGGTCGAGCAGTACTTC
TRBJ2-2	NA	TRBV7-8	NA	CASSSKNLIGELFF	TGTGCCAGCAGCTCGAAGAACCTAATCGGGGAGCTGTTTTTT
TRBJ2-5	NA	TRBV9	TRBD2	CASSVGTSGRAGGETQYF	TGTGCCAGCAGCGTAGGGACTAGCGGGAGAGCGGGTGGAGAGACCCAGTACTTC
TRBJ2-1	NA	TRBV7-9	NA	CASSMTGLTYNEQFF	TGTGCCAGCAGCATGACAGGCCTTACCTACAATGAGCAGTTCTTC
TRBJ1-4	once	TRBV5-6	NA	CASSDSNEKLFF	TGTGCCAGCAGCGATAGTAATGAAAAACTGTTTTTT
TRBJ2-2	NA	TRBV28	NA	CASSLTRQGLTNTGELFF	TGTGCCAGCAGTTTAACCCGGCAGGGGCTAACGAACACCGGGGAGCTGTTTTTT
TRBJ2-3	NA	TRBV7-9	TRBD1	CASSLSGGPTDTQYF	TGTGCCAGCAGCTTATCAGGGGGCCCCACAGATACGCAGTATTTT
TRBJ2-7	NA	TRBV10-3	NA	CATRRRGERPYEQYF	TGTGCCACTAGGAGAAGAGGGGAGCGGCCCTACGAGCAGTACTTC
TRBJ1-2	NA	TRBV19	NA	CASSIGQGYYGYTF	TGTGCCAGTAGTATAGGGCAGGGCTACTATGGCTACACCTTC
TRBJ1-5	NA	TRBV27	NA	CASSLFGRGNQPQHF	TGTGCCAGCAGTTTATTCGGTCGGGGCAATCAGCCCCAGCATTTT
TRBJ1-4	NA	TRBV5-5	NA	CASSWESGEEKLFF	TGTGCCAGCAGCTGGGAATCGGGGGAGGAAAAACTGTTTTTT
TRBJ1-3	NA	TRBV6-5	NA	CASSYSIRAGNTIYF	TGTGCCAGCAGTTACTCGATAAGGGCTGGAAACACCATATATTTT
TRBJ1-4	NA	TRBV28	NA	CASSPQTYPSRPNEKLFF	TGTGCCAGCAGTCCTCAAACTTACCCTTCCAGGCCTAATGAAAAACTGTTTTTT
TRBJ2-2	NA	TRBV18	NA	CASSPTNSLAGELFF	TGTGCCAGCTCACCTACTAACTCCTTGGCCGGGGAGCTGTTTTTT
TRBJ2-7	NA	TRBV5-1	NA	CASSLSPQGEQYF	TGCGCCAGCAGCTTGTCCCCCCAGGGGGAGCAGTACTTC
TRBJ2-3	NA	TRBV29-1	NA	CSARGRLTDTQYF	TGCAGCGCCAGGGGCCGGCTCACAGATACGCAGTATTTT
TRBJ1-1	few	TRBV30	NA	CAWSVVRQTEAFF	TGTGCCTGGAGTGTTGTGCGGCAAACTGAAGCTTTCTTT
TRBJ1-2	NA	TRBV30	NA	CAWSVLYGYTF	TGTGCCTGGAGTGTCTTGTATGGCTACACCTTC
TRBJ2-2	NA	TRBV28	TRBD2	CASSIPGLADTARELFF	TGTGCCAGCAGTATCCCCGGACTAGCGGATACTGCCCGGGAGCTGTTTTTT
TRBJ2-4	NA	TRBV7-2	TRBD2	CASSSLPKGAGVAKNIQYF	TGTGCCAGCAGCTCCCTCCCTAAGGGAGCGGGAGTGGCCAAAAACATTCAGTACTTC
TRBJ2-1	NA	TRBV11-2	TRBD2	CASREQLAAYYNEQFF	TGTGCCAGCAGAGAACAGCTAGCGGCGTACTACAATGAGCAGTTCTTC
TRBJ2-7	NA	TRBV28	TRBD1	CASSFTGTGASEQYF	TGTGCCAGCAGTTTTACCGGGACAGGGGCTAGCGAGCAGTACTTC
TRBJ2-4	NA	TRBV15	NA	CATSREGGPKYF	TGTGCCACCAGCAGAGAAGGGGGTCCAAAGTACTTC
TRBJ1-5	few	TRBV15	NA	CATSRLNQPQHF	TGTGCCACCAGCAGACTAAATCAGCCCCAGCATTTT
TRBJ2-7	NA	TRBV28	NA	CASSLEAYEQYF	TGTGCCAGCAGTCTTGAAGCCTACGAGCAGTACTTC
TRBJ2-1	once	TRBV7-2	NA	CASSLDRTQQFF	TGTGCCAGCAGCTTAGACAGGACGCAGCAGTTCTTC
TRBJ2-7	NA	TRBV28	NA	CASSLNGPGLTKSYEQYF	TGTGCCAGCAGTTTGAATGGGCCAGGGCTTACGAAGAGCTACGAGCAGTACTTC
TRBJ1-1	NA	TRBV15	TRBD1	CATSRDGNRGGTEAFF	TGTGCCACCAGCAGAGATGGAAACAGGGGAGGCACTGAAGCTTTCTTT
TRBJ1-1	NA	TRBV2	NA	CASSEVQPAGVGLF	TGTGCCAGCAGTGAAGTTCAACCGGCCGGGGTGGGCCTCTTT
TRBJ1-4	NA	TRBV5-1	NA	CASSLEGTEKLFF	TGCGCCAGCAGCTTGGAGGGAACTGAAAAACTGTTTTTT
TRBJ2-7	NA	TRBV7-2	TRBD1	CASSFERTGRGQYF	TGTGCCAGCAGCTTCGAAAGGACAGGGCGGGGGCAGTACTTC
TRBJ2-4	NA	TRBV7-3	NA	CASSPNPLGSIQYF	TGTGCCAGCAGCCCCAACCCCTTGGGGTCCATTCAGTACTTC
TRBJ2-3	NA	TRBV2	NA	CASSKNTDTQYF	TGTGCCAGCAGCAAGAACACAGATACGCAGTATTTT
TRBJ2-1	NA	TRBV12-5	NA	CASALGLSSYNEQFF	TGTGCTAGTGCCTTGGGTTTAAGCTCCTACAATGAGCAGTTCTTC
TRBJ2-2	once	TRBV5-4	TRBD2	CASSLGEGYTGELFF	TGTGCCAGCAGCTTGGGGGAGGGGTACACCGGGGAGCTGTTTTTT
TRBJ2-7	NA	TRBV5-6	TRBD1	CASSWGSTGEGQYF	TGTGCCAGCAGCTGGGGGTCAACAGGGGAAGGGCAGTACTTC
TRBJ2-7	NA	TRBV10-3	TRBD2	CAISERGLAATSSYEQYF	TGTGCCATCAGTGAGAGGGGTCTAGCGGCTACTAGCTCCTACGAGCAGTACTTC
TRBJ2-5	NA	TRBV20-1	TRBD1	CSVPGGETQYF	TGCAGTGTCCCAGGGGGAGAGACCCAGTACTTC
TRBJ2-2	NA	TRBV21-1	NA	CASSRGPLAGGTLNTGELFF	TGTGCCAGCAGCCGGGGGCCACTAGCGGGAGGGACATTGAACACCGGGGAGCTGTTTTTT
TRBJ2-5	NA	TRBV28	NA	CASSGVGSYQETQYF	TGTGCCAGCAGTGGGGTAGGCAGCTACCAAGAGACCCAGTACTTC
TRBJ1-3	NA	TRBV7-6	NA	CASSLTGRSGNTIYF	TGTGCCAGCAGCTTAACAGGGCGCTCTGGAAACACCATATATTTT
TRBJ2-7	NA	TRBV25-1	NA	CASSDLRGAYEQYF	TGTGCCAGCAGTGATTTGCGCGGTGCCTACGAGCAGTACTTC
TRBJ2-7	once	TRBV7-9	NA	CASSANGAVTYEQYF	TGTGCCAGCAGCGCAAATGGGGCCGTGACCTACGAGCAGTACTTC
TRBJ1-2	once	TRBV9	NA	CASRRGADGYTF	TGTGCCAGCAGGAGAGGGGCGGATGGCTACACCTTC
TRBJ1-2	NA	TRBV19	NA	CASSREGRIEYGYTF	TGTGCCAGTAGTAGGGAGGGACGGATAGAATATGGCTACACCTTC
TRBJ2-3	NA	TRBV9	NA	CASSSRDGGTDTQYF	TGTGCCAGCAGCTCGAGGGATGGGGGGACAGATACGCAGTATTTT
TRBJ2-7	NA	TRBV28	TRBD1	CASRRQGAYEQYF	TGTGCCAGCAGACGACAGGGGGCATACGAGCAGTACTTC
TRBJ2-3	NA	TRBV18	NA	CASSPTRGAADTQYF	TGTGCCAGCTCACCAACAAGGGGGGCCGCAGATACGCAGTATTTT
TRBJ2-7	NA	TRBV30	NA	CAWSYAGRAEQYF	TGTGCCTGGAGTTACGCTGGCCGGGCTGAGCAGTACTTC
TRBJ2-7	NA	TRBV5-8	TRBD1	CASSARDRGHEQYF	TGTGCCAGCAGCGCCCGGGACAGGGGGCACGAGCAGTACTTC
TRBJ2-6	NA	TRBV7-3	NA	CASSDRGSGANVLTF	TGTGCCAGCAGCGATCGAGGGTCTGGGGCCAACGTCCTGACTTTC
TRBJ2-1	NA	TRBV9	NA	CASSIESRVIYNEQFF	TGTGCCAGCAGCATAGAATCAAGGGTAATCTATAATGAGCAGTTCTTC
TRBJ2-1	NA	TRBV5-1	NA	CASSLAFGSSYNEQFF	TGCGCCAGCAGCTTGGCCTTCGGTAGCTCCTACAATGAGCAGTTCTTC
TRBJ2-1	NA	TRBV7-9	TRBD2	CASSQNAGGVYNEQFF	TGTGCCAGCAGCCAAAACGCGGGAGGGGTCTACAATGAGCAGTTCTTC